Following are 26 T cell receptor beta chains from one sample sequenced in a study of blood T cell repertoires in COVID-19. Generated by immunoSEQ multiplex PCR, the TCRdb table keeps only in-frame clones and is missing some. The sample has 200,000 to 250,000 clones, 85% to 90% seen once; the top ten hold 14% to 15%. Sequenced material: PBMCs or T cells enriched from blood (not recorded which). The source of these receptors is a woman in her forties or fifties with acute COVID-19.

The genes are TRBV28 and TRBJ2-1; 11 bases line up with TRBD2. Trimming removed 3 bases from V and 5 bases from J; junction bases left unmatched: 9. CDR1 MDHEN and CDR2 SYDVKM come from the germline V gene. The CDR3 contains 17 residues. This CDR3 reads CASSLIGLAGGDNEQFF. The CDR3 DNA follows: TGTGCCAGCAGTTTGATCGGCCTAGCGGGAGGTGACAATGAGCAGTTCTTC.

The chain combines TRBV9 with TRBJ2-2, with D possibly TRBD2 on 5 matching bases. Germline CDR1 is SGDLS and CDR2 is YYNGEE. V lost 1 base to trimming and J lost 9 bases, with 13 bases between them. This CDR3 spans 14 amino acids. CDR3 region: CASSVNRDLRELFF. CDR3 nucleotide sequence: TGTGCCAGCAGCGTAAACCGGGATCTCAGGGAGCTGTTTTTT.

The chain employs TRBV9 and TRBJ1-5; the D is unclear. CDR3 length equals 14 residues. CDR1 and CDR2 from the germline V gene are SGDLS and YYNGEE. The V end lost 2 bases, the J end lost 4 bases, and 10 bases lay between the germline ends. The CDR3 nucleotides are TGTGCCAGCAGCGTTAGACACATAAATCAGCCCCAGCATTTT. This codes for CASSVRHINQPQHF. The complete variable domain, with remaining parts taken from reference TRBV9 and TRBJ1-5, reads DSGVTQTPKHLITATGQRVTLRCSPRSGDLSVYWYQQSLDQGLQFLIQYYNGEERAKGNILERFSAQQFPDLHSELNLSSLELGDSALYFCASSVRHINQPQHFGDGTRLSIL.

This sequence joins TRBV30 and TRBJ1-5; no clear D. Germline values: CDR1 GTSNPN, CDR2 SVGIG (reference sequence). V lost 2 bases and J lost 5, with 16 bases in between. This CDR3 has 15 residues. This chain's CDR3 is CAWSPDSLPHQPQHF. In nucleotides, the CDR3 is TGTGCCTGGAGTCCAGACTCACTGCCCCATCAGCCCCAGCATTTT.

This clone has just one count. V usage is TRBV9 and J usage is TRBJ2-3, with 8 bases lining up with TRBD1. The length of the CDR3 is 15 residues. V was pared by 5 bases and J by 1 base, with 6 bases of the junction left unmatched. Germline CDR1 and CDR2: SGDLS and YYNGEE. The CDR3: CASRRGTGGTDTQYF. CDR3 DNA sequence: TGTGCCAGCAGGAGGGGGACAGGAGGCACAGATACGCAGTATTTT.

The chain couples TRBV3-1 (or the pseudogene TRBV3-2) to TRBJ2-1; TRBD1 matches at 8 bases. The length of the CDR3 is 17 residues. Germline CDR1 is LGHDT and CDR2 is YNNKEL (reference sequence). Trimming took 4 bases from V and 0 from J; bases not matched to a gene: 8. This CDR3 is CASSPSRDRSSYNEQFF. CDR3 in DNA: TGTGCCAGCAGCCCCAGCCGGGACAGGAGCTCCTACAATGAGCAGTTCTTC.

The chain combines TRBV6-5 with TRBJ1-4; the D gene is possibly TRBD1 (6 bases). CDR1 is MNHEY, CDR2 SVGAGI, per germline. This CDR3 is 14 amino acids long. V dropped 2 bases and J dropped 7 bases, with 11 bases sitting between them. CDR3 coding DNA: TGTGCCAGCAGTTACGGGGGGGCGGGTGAAAAACTGTTTTTT. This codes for CASSYGGAGEKLFF.

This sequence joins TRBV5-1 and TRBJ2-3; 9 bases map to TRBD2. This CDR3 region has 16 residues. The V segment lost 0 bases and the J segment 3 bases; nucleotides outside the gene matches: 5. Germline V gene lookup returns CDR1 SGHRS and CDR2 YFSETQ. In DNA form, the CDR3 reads TGCGCCAGCAGCTTGGAGCTAGCGGGAAGAACAGATACGCAGTATTTT. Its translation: CASSLELAGRTDTQYF.

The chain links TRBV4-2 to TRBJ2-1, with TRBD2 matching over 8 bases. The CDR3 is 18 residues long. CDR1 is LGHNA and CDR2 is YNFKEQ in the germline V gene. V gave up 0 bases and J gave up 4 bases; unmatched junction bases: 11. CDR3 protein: CASSQDLAGGNGYNEQFF. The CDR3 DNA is TGTGCCAGCAGCCAAGACCTGGCGGGGGGCAACGGATACAATGAGCAGTTCTTC.

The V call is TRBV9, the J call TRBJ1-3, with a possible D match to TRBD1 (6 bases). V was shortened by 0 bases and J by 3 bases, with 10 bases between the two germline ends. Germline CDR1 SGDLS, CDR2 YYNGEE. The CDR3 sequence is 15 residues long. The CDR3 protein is CASSVVGASGNTIYF. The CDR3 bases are TGTGCCAGCAGCGTAGTGGGGGCGAGTGGAAACACCATATATTTT.

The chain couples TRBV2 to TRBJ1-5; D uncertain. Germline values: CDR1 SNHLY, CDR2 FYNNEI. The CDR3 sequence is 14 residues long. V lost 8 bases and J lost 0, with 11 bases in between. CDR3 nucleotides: TGTGCCAGCTGCGCTGCCCATAGCAATCAGCCCCAGCATTTT. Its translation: CASCAAHSNQPQHF.

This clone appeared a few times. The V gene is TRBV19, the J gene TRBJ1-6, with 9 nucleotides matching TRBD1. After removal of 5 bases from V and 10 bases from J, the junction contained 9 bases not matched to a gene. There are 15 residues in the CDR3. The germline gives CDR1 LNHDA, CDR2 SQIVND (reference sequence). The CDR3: CASSPDRGADSPLHF. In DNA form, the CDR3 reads TGTGCCAGTAGTCCGGACAGGGGAGCAGACTCACCCCTCCACTTT.

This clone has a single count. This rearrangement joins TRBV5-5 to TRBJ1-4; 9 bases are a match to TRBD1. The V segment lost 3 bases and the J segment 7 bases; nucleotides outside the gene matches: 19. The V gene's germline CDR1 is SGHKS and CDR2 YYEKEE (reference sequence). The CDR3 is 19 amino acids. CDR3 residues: CASSSHLGTGRRGGEKLFF. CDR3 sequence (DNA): TGTGCCAGCAGCTCTCATCTCGGGACAGGGCGCCGTGGGGGTGAAAAACTGTTTTTT.

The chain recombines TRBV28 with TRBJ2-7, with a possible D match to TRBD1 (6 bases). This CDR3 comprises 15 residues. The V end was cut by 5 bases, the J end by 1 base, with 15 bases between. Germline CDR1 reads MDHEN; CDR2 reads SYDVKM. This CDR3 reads CASSTAGTSSYEQYF. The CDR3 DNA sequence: TGTGCCAGCAGTACCGCCGGGACATCTTCCTACGAGCAGTACTTC.

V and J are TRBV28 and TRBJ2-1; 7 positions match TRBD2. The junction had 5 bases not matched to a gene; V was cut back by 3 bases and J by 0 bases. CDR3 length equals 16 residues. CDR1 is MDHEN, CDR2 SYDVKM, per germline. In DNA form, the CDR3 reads TGTGCCAGCAGTTTGGGGGGGACCAGCTCCTACAATGAGCAGTTCTTC. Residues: CASSLGGTSSYNEQFF.

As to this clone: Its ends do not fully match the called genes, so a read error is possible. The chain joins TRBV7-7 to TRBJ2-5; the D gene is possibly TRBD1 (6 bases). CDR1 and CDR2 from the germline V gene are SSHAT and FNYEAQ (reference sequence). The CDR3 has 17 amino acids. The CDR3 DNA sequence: TGTGCTAGCAGCTTTTCCAGGGGACAAAACATCCAAGAGACCCAGTACTTC. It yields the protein CASSFSRGQNIQETQYF.

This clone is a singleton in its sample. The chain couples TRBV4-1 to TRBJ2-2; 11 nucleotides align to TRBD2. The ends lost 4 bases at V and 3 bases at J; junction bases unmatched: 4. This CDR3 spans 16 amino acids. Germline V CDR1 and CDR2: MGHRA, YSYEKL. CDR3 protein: CASSPGLAVDTGELFF. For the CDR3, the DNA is TGCGCCAGCAGCCCGGGACTAGCGGTAGACACCGGGGAGCTGTTTTTT.

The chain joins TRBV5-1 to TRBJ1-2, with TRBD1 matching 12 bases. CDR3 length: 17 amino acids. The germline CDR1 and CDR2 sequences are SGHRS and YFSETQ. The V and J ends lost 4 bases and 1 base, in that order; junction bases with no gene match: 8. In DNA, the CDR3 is TGCGCCAGCAGCGCCGGGACAGGGGGCCGAGTTAACTATGGCTACACCTTC. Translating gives CASSAGTGGRVNYGYTF.

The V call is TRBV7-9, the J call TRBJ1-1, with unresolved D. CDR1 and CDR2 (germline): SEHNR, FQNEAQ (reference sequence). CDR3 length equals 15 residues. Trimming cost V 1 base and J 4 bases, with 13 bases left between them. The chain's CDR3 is CASSLEDGGRTEAFF. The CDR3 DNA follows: TGTGCCAGCAGCTTAGAGGATGGAGGTCGCACTGAAGCTTTCTTT.

CDR3 region: CASSLVGTDTGELFF. CDR3 nucleotide sequence: TGTGCCAGCAGCTTAGTTGGCACCGACACCGGGGAGCTGTTTTTT. The chain recombines TRBV11-2 with TRBJ2-2, with D unclear. From germline, CDR1 is SGHAT and CDR2 FQNNGV. V gave up 1 base and J gave up 3 bases, with 9 bases separating them. This CDR3 is built from 15 residues.

The CDR3 here is CASSLLGTGSETQYF. DNA of the CDR3: TGCGCCAGCAGCTTGTTAGGTACGGGATCAGAGACCCAGTACTTC. The chain joins TRBV5-1 to TRBJ2-5, with D tentatively TRBD2 (5 bases). Between the trimmed V and J ends, which lost 1 base and 4 bases, there was a span of 14 bases. CDR1 SGHRS and CDR2 YFSETQ come from the germline V gene. CDR3 length equals 15 residues. Drawing the rest from reference TRBV5-1 and TRBJ2-5, the complete variable domain is KAGVTQTPRYLIKTRGQQVTLSCSPISGHRSVSWYQQTPGQGLQFLFEYFSETQRNKGNFPGRFSGRQFSNSRSEMNVSTLELGDSALYLCASSLLGTGSETQYFGPGTRLLVL.

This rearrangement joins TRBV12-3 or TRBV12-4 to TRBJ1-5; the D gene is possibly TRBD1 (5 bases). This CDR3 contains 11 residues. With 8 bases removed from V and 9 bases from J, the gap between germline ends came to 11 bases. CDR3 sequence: CASALGGPQHF. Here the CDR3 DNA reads TGTGCCAGCGCTCTGGGGGGGCCCCAGCATTTT.

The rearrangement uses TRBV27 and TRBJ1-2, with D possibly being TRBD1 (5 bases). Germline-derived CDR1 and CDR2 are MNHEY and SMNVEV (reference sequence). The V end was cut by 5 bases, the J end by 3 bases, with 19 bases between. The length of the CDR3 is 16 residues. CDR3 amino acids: CASSLMGGRGDYGYTF. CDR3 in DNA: TGTGCCAGCAGTCTCATGGGGGGGAGAGGTGACTATGGCTACACCTTC.

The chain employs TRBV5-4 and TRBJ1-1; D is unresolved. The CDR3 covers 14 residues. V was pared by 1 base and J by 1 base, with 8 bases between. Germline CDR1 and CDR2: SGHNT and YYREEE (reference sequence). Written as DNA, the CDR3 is TGTGCCAGCAGCTTGATTCGGGAGAACACTGAAGCTTTCTTT. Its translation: CASSLIRENTEAFF. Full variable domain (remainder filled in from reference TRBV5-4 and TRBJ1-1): ETGVTQSPTHLIKTRGQQVTLRCSSQSGHNTVSWYQQALGQGPQFIFQYYREEENGRGNFPPRFSGLQFPNYSSELNVNALELDDSALYLCASSLIRENTEAFFGQGTRLTVV.

The CDR3 nucleotides read TGTGCCAGCAGTTTAACCAGGTATCAGCCCCAGCATTTT. Protein product: CASSLTRYQPQHF. The J gene is TRBJ1-5, the V gene TRBV12-3 or TRBV12-4; no clear D. The CDR3 length is 13 residues. With 2 bases removed from V and 5 bases from J, the gap between germline ends came to 7 bases.

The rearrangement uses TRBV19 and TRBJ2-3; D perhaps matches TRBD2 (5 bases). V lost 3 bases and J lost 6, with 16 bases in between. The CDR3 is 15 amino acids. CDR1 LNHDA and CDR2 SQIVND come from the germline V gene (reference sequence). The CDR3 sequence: CASSMERTVGDTQYF. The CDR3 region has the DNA TGTGCCAGTAGTATGGAGAGGACTGTGGGGGATACGCAGTATTTT.